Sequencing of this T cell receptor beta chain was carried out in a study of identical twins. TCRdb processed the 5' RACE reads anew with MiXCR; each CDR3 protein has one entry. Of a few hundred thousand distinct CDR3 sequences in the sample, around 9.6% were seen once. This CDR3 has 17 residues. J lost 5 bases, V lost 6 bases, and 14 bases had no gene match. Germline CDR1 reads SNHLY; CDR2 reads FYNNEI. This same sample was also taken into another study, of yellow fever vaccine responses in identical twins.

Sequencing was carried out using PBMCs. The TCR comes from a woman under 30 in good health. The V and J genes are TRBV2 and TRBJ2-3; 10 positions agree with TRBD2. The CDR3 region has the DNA TGTGCCAGCAGCCAAAAGCCGGGACTAGCGAGGATAGATACGCAGTATTTT. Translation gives CASSQKPGLARIDTQYF.